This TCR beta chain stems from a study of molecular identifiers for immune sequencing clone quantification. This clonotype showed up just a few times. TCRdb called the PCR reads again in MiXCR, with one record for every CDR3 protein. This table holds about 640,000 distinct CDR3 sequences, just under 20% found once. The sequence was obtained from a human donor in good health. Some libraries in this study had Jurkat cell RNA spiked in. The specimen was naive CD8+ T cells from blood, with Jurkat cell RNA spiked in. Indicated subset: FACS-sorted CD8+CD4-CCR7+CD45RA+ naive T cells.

The CDR3 here is CASSQDRSSFWNTEAFF. The CDR3 coding sequence is TGCGCCAGCAGCCAAGATCGGTCTTCTTTTTGGAACACTGAAGCTTTCTTT. The V and J genes are TRBV4-3 and TRBJ1-1, with D uncertain. Trimming left V 0 bases short and J 1 base short, with 15 bases between. CDR1 and CDR2 from the germline V gene are LGHNA and YSLEER. CDR3 length: 17 amino acids.